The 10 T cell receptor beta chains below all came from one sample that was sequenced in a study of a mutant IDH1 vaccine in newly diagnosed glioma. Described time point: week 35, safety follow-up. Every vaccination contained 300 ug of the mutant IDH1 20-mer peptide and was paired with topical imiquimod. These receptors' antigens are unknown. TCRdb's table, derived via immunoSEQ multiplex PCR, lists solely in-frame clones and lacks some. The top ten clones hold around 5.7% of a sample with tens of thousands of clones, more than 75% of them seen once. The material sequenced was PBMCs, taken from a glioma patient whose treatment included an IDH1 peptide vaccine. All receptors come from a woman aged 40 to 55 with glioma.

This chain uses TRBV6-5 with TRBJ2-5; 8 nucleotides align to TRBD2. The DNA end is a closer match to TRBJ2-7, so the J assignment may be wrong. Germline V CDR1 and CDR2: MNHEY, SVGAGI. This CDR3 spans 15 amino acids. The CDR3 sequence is CASSYLGGGNYEQYF. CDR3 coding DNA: TGTGCCAGCAGTTATCTCGGCGGGGGGAACTACGAGCAGTACTTC.

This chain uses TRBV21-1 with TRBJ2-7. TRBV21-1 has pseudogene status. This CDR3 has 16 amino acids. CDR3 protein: CASSKCERGSSYEQYF. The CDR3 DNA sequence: TGTGCCAGCAGCAAATGCGAGAGGGGAAGCTCCTACGAGCAGTACTTC.

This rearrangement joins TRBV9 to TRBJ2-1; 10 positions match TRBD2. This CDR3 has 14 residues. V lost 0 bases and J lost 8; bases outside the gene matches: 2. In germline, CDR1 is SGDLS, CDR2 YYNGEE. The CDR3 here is CASSVDLAGDEQFF. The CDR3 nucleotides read TGTGCCAGCAGCGTAGACCTAGCGGGAGATGAGCAGTTCTTC.

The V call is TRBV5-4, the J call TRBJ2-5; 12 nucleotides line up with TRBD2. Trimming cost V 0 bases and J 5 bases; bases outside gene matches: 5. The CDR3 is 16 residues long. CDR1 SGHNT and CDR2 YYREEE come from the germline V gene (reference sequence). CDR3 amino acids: CASSLGLAGGQETQYF. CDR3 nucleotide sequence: TGTGCCAGCAGCTTGGGCCTAGCGGGGGGGCAGGAGACCCAGTACTTC.

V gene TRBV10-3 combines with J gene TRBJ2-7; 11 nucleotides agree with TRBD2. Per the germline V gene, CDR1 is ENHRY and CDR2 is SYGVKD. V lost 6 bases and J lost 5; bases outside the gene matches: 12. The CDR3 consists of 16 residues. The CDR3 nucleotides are TGTGCCATCAGAGGGTGGCGGACTAGCGGGTCCAACGAGCAGTACTTC. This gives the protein CAIRGWRTSGSNEQYF.

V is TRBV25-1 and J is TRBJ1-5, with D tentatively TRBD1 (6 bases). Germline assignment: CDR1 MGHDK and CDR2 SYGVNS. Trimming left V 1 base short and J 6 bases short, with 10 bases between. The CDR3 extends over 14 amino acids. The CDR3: CASSESQGGQPQHF. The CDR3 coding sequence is TGTGCCAGCAGTGAATCGCAAGGGGGTCAGCCCCAGCATTTT.

The CDR3 protein is CASSIGQVVKNIQYF. The CDR3 bases are TGTGCCAGCAGCATCGGACAGGTGGTCAAAAACATTCAGTACTTC. The rearrangement uses TRBV2 and TRBJ2-4; 7 positions agree with TRBD1. Germline lookup yields CDR1 SNHLY and CDR2 FYNNEI. The V gene end was trimmed by 6 bases and the J gene end by 3 bases; junction bases not matched to a gene: 8. The CDR3 runs to 15 residues.

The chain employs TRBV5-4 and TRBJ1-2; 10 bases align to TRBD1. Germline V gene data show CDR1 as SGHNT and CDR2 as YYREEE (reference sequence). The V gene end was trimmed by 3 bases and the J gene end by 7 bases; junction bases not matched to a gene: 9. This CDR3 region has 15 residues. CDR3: CASSSATGGRVGYTF. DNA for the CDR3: TGTGCCAGCAGCTCCGCGACAGGGGGCAGGGTTGGCTACACCTTC.

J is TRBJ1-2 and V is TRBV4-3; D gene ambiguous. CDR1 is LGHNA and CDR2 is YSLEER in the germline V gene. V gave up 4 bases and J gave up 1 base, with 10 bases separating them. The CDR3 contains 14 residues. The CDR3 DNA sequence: TGCGCCAGCAGCCCCAATATTAATAACTATGGCTACACCTTC. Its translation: CASSPNINNYGYTF.

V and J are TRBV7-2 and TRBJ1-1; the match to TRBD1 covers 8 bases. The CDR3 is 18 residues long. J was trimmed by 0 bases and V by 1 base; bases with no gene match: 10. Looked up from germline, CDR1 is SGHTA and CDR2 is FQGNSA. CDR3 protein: CASSLGSQGVGMNTEAFF. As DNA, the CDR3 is TGTGCCAGCAGCTTAGGGTCACAGGGGGTGGGGATGAACACTGAAGCTTTCTTT.